Below, 12 T cell receptor beta chains from the same sample are listed, as sequenced in a study of tumor-infiltrating lymphocytes in oesophageal squamous cell carcinoma. A single record per CDR3 protein comes from TCRdb applying MiXCR to the PCR reads. In the table there are under 20,000 distinct CDR3 sequences, roughly 37% of which are singletons. What was sequenced was blood. The receptors derive from a male donor with esophageal squamous cell carcinoma.

The J gene is TRBJ2-5, the V gene TRBV11-2; D possibly corresponds to TRBD2 (6 bases). TRBJ2-1 matches the DNA end more closely, so the J call is doubtful. Germline V CDR1 and CDR2: SGHAT, FQNNGV. CDR3 length: 14 residues. CDR3 DNA: TGTGCCAGCAGCTTAGGCCGGGGGAACAATGAGCAGTTCTTC. This encodes CASSLGRGNNEQFF.

This clonotype was seen only a few times. This rearrangement joins TRBV20-1 to TRBJ2-1, with 16 nucleotides matching TRBD2. Near its end, the DNA agrees better with TRBJ2-7, so the J call may be wrong. Germline V gene lookup returns CDR1 DFQATT and CDR2 SNEGSKA (reference sequence). The CDR3 sequence is 20 residues long. The CDR3 reads CSASTIDIPGLAGGGYEQYF. CDR3 DNA: TGCAGTGCTAGTACCATTGATATACCGGGACTAGCGGGAGGGGGGTACGAGCAGTACTTC.

This clonotype was seen ten or more times. J is TRBJ2-7 and V is TRBV28; D call uncertain. Trimming pared 2 bases from V and 7 bases from J, leaving 6 bases between. Germline V lookup: CDR1 MDHEN, CDR2 SYDVKM. This CDR3 is 11 amino acids long. CDR3 protein: CASSLLDEQYF. In nucleotides, the CDR3 is TGTGCCAGCAGTTTACTGGATGAGCAGTACTTC.

The chain is built from TRBV11-2 and TRBJ2-4; maybe TRBD2 (6 bases). The tail of the sequence fits TRBJ2-5 better, so the J call may be wrong. The CDR3 is 16 amino acids. Looked up from germline, CDR1 is SGHAT and CDR2 is FQNNGV. The CDR3 sequence is CASSLRSGVGQETQYF. Here the CDR3 DNA reads TGTGCCAGCAGCTTAAGGTCGGGAGTAGGTCAAGAGACCCAGTACTTC.

The chain joins TRBV7-2 to TRBJ2-7; D possibly matches TRBD1 or TRBD2 (5 bases each). The DNA end favors TRBJ2-1, so the J call may be wrong. CDR1 SGHTA and CDR2 FQGNSA come from the germline V gene. The CDR3 has 15 amino acids. In DNA, the CDR3 is TGTGCCAGCAGCTTAGGGCCGGGACCTTACAATGAGCAGTTCTTC. Residues: CASSLGPGPYNEQFF.

V and J are TRBV7-6 and TRBJ2-1; 12 nucleotides agree with TRBD2. This CDR3 spans 15 amino acids. Germline assignment: CDR1 SGHVS and CDR2 FNYEAQ. V lost 3 bases to trimming and J lost 8 bases; unmatched junction nucleotides: 5. CDR3 in amino acids: CASSLTSGSGDEQFF. The CDR3 nucleotides are TGTGCCAGCAGCTTGACTAGCGGGAGTGGCGATGAGCAGTTCTTC.

V and J are TRBV7-2 and TRBJ2-1, with a weak D call TRBD2 (6 bases). The J call may be in error: the DNA end matches TRBJ2-7 better. Germline V gene lookup returns CDR1 SGHTA and CDR2 FQGNSA. The CDR3 length is 16 residues. The DNA for the CDR3 is TGTGCCAGCAGCTCCATGAGCACCGCGGGAATCTACGAGCAGTACTTC. Amino acids: CASSSMSTAGIYEQYF.

Details on this clonotype: A much larger clone lies a single base off, so this may be a read error. This chain joins TRBV2 and TRBJ1-1, with no clear D. Germline CDR1 is SNHLY and CDR2 is FYNNEI. The CDR3 is made up of 13 amino acids. Here the CDR3 DNA reads TGTGCCAGCAGTATACAACCGAACACTGAAGCTATCTTT. Its translation: CASSIQPNTEAIF. Full variable domain (outside the CDR3, taken from reference TRBV2 and TRBJ1-1): EPEVTQTPSHQVTQMGQEVILRCVPISNHLYFYWYRQILGQKVEFLVSFYNNEISEKSEIFDDQFSVERPDGSNFTLKIRSTKLEDSAMYFCASSIQPNTEAIFGQGTRLTVV.

The chain links TRBV7-6 to TRBJ2-1; D not resolved. The end of the DNA fits TRBJ2-5 better, so the J call may be wrong. The CDR3 sequence is 13 residues long. CDR1 is SGHVS, CDR2 FNYEAQ, per germline. CDR3 in DNA: TGTGCCAGCAGCCTGGAACCCAAAGAGACCCAGTACTTC. It encodes CASSLEPKETQYF.

With regard to this clonotype: The final CDR3 position lacks the conserved phenylalanine or tryptophan, pointing to a likely read error. No DNA is shown, since the ends of the CDR3 on it are uncertain; the CDR3 is the one TCRdb lists. This chain connects TRBV6-5 to TRBJ2-1; the table's D call, TRBD1, has no DNA check behind it. Germline CDR1 and CDR2: MNHEY and SVGAGI. From its first to its last residue, the CDR3 has 16 amino acids. CDR3 loop: CASSYSTGLYGYTFGS.

This chain uses TRBV7-6 with TRBJ2-3; D is perhaps TRBD1 (5 bases). Germline V gene sequence: CDR1 SGHVS, CDR2 FNYEAQ. The CDR3 has 15 residues. The V gene lost 3 bases and the J gene lost 2 bases, with 12 bases spanning the gap. The CDR3 coding sequence is TGTGCCAGCAGCTTGGGCAGGGTGGTCACAGATACGCAGTATTTT. Translation gives CASSLGRVVTDTQYF.

This clonotype was counted at least ten times. The genes are TRBV18 and TRBJ2-5, with 8 bases matching TRBD2. The length of the CDR3 is 14 residues. Germline assignment: CDR1 KGHSH and CDR2 LQKENI. The ends lost 3 bases at V and 5 bases at J; junction bases unmatched: 5. The CDR3 sequence is CASSPGLVGETQYF. As DNA, the CDR3 is TGTGCCAGCTCACCGGGACTAGTCGGGGAGACCCAGTACTTC. The full variable domain, with the rest looked up from reference TRBV18 and TRBJ2-5, is NAGVMQNPRHLVRRRGQEARLRCSPMKGHSHVYWYRQLPEEGLKFMVYLQKENIIDESGMPKERFSAEFPKEGPSILRIQQVVRGDSAAYFCASSPGLVGETQYFGPGTRLLVL.